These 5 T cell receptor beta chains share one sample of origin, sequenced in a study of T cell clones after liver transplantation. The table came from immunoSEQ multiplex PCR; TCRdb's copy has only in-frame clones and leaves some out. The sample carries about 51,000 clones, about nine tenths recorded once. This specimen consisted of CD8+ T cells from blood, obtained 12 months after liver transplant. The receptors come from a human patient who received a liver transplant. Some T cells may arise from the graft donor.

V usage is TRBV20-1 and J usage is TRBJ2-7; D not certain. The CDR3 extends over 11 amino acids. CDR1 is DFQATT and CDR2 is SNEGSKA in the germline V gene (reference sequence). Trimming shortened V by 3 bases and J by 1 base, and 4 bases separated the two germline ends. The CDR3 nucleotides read TGCAGTGCTAGGTTGTCCTACGAGCAGTACTTC. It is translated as CSARLSYEQYF.

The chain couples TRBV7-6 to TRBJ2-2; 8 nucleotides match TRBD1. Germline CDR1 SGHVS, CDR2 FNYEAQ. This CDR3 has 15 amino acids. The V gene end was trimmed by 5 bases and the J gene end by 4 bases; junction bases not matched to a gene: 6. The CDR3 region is CASSTGQEITGELFF. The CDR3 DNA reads TGTGCCAGCAGCACGGGACAGGAGATCACCGGGGAGCTGTTTTTT.

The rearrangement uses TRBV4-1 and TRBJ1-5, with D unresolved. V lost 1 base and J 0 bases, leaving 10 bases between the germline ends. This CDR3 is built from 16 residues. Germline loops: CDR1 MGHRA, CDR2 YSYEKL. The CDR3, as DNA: TGCGCCAGCAGCCAAGTCTTTCAAATTAGCAATCAGCCCCAGCATTTT. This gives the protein CASSQVFQISNQPQHF.

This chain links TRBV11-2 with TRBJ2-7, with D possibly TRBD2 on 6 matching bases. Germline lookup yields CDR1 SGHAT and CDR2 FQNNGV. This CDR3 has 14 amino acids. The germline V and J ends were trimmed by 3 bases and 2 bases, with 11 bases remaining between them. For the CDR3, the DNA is TGTGCCAGCAGCTTTGGCGGGACGGCCTACGAGCAGTACTTC. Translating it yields CASSFGGTAYEQYF.

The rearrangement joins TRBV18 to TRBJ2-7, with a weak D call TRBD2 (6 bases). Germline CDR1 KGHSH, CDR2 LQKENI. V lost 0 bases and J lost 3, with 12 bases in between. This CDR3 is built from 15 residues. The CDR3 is CASSPPVSGDYEQYF. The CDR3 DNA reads TGTGCCAGCTCACCACCGGTATCGGGGGACTACGAGCAGTACTTC.